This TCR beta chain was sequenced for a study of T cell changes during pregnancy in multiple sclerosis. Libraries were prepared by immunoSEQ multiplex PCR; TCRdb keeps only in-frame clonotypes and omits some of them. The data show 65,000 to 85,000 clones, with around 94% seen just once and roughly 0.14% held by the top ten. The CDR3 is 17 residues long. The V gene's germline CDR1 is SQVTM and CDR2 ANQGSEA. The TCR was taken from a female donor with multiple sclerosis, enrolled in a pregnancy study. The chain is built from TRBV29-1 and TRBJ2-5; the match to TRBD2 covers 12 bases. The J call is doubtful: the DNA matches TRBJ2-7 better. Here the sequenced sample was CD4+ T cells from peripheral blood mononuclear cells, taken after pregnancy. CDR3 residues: CSAARPSGRVGSYEQYF. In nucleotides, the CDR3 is TGCAGCGCCGCACGGCCTAGCGGGAGGGTCGGCTCCTACGAGCAGTACTTC.